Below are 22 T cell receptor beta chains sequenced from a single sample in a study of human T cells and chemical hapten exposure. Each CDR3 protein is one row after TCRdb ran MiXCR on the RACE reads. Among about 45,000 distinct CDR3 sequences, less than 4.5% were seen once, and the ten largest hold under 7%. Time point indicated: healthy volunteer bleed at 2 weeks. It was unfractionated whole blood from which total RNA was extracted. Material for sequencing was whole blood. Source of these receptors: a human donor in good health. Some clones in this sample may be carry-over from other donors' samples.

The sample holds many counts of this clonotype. CDR3 loop: CASSFFLGTGTTGDTQYF. Written as DNA, the CDR3 is TGTGCCAGCAGCTTTTTCTTAGGGACGGGGACCACAGGAGATACGCAGTATTTT. The chain is built from TRBV7-9 and TRBJ2-3, with D perhaps matching TRBD1 or TRBD2 (5 bases each). Germline V gene sequence: CDR1 SEHNR, CDR2 FQNEAQ (reference sequence). V was shortened by 3 bases and J by 5 bases, with 24 bases between the two germline ends. There are 18 residues in the CDR3.

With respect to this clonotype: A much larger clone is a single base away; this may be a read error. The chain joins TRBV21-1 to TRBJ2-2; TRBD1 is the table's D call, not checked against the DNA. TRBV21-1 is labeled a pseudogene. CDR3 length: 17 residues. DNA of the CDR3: TGTGCCAGCAGTCCGGGGACAGAGGACCTGAACACCGGGGTGCTGTTTTTT. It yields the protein CASSPGTEDLNTGVLFF.

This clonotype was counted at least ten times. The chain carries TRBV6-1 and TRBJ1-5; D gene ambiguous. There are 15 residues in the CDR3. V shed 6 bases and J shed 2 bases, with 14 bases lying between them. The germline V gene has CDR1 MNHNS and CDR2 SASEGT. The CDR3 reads CASSFLPRGNQPQHF. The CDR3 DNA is TGTGCCAGCAGCTTCTTACCGCGGGGCAATCAGCCCCAGCATTTT.

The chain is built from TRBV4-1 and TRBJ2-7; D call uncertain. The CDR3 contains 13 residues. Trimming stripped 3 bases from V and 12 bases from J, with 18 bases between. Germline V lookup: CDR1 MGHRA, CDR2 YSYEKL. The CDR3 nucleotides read TGCGCCAGCAGCCAGGTCCTTCGGGCCTCTCCGTACTTC. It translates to CASSQVLRASPYF.

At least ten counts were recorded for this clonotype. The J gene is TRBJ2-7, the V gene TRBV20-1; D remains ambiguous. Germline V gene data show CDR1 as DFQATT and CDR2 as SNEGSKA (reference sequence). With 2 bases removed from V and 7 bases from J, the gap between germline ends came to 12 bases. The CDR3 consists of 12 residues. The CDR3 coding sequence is TGCAGTGCTAGACTGTCTCGTGGTGAGCAGTACTTC. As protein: CSARLSRGEQYF.

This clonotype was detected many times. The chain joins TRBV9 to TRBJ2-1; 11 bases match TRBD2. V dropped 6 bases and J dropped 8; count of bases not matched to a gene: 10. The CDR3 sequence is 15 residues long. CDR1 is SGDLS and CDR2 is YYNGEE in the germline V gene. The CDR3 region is CASTKTSGIVDEQFF. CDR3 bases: TGTGCCAGCACCAAGACTAGCGGGATTGTGGATGAGCAGTTCTTC.

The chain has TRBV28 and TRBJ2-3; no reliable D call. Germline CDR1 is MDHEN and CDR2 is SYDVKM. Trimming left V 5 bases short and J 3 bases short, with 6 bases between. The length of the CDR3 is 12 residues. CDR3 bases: TGTGCCAGCAGTCAGTCTACAGATACGCAGTATTTT. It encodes CASSQSTDTQYF. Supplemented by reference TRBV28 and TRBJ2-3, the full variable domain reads DVKVTQSSRYLVKRTGEKVFLECVQDMDHENMFWYRQDPGLGLRLIYFSYDVKMKEKGDIPEGYSVSREKKERFSLILESASTNQTSMYLCASSQSTDTQYFGPGTRLTVL.

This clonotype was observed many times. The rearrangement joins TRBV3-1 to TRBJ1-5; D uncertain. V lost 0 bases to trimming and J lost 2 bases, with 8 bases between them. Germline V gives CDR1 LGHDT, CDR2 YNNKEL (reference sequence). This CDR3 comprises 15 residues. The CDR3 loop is CASSQDRQRNQPQHF. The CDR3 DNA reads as TGTGCCAGCAGCCAAGATCGGCAGCGCAATCAGCCCCAGCATTTT.

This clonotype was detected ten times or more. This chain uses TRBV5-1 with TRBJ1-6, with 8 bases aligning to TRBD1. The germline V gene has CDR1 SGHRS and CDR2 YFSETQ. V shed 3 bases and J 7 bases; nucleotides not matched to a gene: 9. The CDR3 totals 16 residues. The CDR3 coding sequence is TGCGCCAGCAGCTCCACACTGACAGGGGAGAATTCACCCCTCCACTTT. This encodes CASSSTLTGENSPLHF. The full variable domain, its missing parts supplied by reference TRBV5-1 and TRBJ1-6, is KAGVTQTPRYLIKTRGQQVTLSCSPISGHRSVSWYQQTPGQGLQFLFEYFSETQRNKGNFPGRFSGRQFSNSRSEMNVSTLELGDSALYLCASSSTLTGENSPLHFGNGTRLTVT.

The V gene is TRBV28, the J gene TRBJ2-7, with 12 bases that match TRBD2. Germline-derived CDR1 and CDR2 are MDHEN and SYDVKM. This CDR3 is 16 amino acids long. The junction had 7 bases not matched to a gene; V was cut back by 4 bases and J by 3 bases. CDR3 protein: CASSWGLAGGGYEQYF. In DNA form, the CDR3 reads TGTGCCAGCAGTTGGGGACTAGCGGGTGGGGGCTACGAGCAGTACTTC.

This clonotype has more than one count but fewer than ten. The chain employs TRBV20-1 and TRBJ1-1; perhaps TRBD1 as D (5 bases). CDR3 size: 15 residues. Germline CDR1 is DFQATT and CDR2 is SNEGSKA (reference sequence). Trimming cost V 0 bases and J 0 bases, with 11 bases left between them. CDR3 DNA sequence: TGCAGTGCTAGAGATCCCAAGACAGTGAACACTGAAGCTTTCTTT. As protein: CSARDPKTVNTEAFF.

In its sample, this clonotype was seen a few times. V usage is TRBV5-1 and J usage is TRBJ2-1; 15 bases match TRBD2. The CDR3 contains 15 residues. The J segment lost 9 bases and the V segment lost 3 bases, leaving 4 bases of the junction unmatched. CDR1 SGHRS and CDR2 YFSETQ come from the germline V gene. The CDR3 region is CASSSGGLAGGEQFF. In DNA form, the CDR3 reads TGCGCCAGCAGCTCTGGGGGACTAGCGGGAGGTGAGCAGTTCTTC. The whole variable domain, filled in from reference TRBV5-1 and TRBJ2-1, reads KAGVTQTPRYLIKTRGQQVTLSCSPISGHRSVSWYQQTPGQGLQFLFEYFSETQRNKGNFPGRFSGRQFSNSRSEMNVSTLELGDSALYLCASSSGGLAGGEQFFGPGTRLTVL.

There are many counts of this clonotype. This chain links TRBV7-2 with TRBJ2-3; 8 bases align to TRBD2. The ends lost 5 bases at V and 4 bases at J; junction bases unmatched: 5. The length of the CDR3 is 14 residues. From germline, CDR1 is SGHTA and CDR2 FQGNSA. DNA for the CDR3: TGTGCCAGCAGCCGGACTAGCCGGGCAGATACGCAGTATTTT. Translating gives CASSRTSRADTQYF. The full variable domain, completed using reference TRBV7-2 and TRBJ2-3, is GAGVSQSPSNKVTEKGKDVELRCDPISGHTALYWYRQSLGQGLEFLIYFQGNSAPDKSGLPSDRFSAERTGGSVSTLTIQRTQQEDSAVYLCASSRTSRADTQYFGPGTRLTVL.

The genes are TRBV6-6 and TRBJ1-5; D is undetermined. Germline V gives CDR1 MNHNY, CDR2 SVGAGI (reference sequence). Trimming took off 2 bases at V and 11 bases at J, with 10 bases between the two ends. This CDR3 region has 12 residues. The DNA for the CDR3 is TGTGCCAGCAGTTACAGTGAATCAGCCCAGCATTTT. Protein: CASSYSESAQHF.

CDR3 in amino acids: CASSFDRYYTEAFF. In nucleotides, the CDR3 is TGTGCCAGCAGCTTTGACAGGTATTACACTGAAGCTTTCTTT. The chain employs TRBV5-6 and TRBJ1-1, with a possible D match to TRBD1 (6 bases). Germline CDR1 is SGHDT and CDR2 is YYEEEE. This CDR3 region has 14 residues. Trimming pared 2 bases from V and 3 bases from J, leaving 11 bases between.

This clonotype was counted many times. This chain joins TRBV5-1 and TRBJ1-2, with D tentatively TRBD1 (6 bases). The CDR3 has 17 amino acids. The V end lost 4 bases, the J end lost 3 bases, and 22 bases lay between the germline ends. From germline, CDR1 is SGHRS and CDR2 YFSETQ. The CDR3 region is CASSPVTDGRGDYGYTF. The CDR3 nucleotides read TGCGCCAGCAGCCCCGTAACGGATGGCAGGGGAGACTATGGCTACACCTTC.

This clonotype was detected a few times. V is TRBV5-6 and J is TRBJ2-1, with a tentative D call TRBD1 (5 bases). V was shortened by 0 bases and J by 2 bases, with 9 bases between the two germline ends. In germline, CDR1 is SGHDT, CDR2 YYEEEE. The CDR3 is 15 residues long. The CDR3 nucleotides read TGTGCCAGCAGCTTGGTAGGGGTAGCCTACAATGAGCAGTTCTTC. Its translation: CASSLVGVAYNEQFF. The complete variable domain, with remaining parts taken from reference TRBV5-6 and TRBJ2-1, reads DAGVTQSPTHLIKTRGQQVTLRCSPKSGHDTVSWYQQALGQGPQFIFQYYEEEERQRGNFPDRFSGHQFPNYSSELNVNALLLGDSALYLCASSLVGVAYNEQFFGPGTRLTVL.

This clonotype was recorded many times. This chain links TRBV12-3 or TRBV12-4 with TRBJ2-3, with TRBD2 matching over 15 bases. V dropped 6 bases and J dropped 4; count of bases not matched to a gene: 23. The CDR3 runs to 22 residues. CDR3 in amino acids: CASRGGSHAGTSGRRRADTQYF. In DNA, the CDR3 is TGTGCCAGCAGAGGGGGGTCCCATGCCGGGACTAGCGGGAGGCGCCGCGCAGATACGCAGTATTTT.

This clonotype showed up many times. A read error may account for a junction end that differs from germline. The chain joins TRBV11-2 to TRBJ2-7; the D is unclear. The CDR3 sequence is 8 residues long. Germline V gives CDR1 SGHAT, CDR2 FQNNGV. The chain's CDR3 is CASSRDGF. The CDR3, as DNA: TGTGCCAGCAGCCGTGACGGTTTC.

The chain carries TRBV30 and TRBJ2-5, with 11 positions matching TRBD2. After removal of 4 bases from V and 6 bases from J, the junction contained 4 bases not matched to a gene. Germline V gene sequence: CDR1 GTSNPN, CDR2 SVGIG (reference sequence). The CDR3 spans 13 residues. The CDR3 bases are TGTGCCTGGAAGGCTAGCGGGAGGAAGACCCAGTACTTC. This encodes CAWKASGRKTQYF.

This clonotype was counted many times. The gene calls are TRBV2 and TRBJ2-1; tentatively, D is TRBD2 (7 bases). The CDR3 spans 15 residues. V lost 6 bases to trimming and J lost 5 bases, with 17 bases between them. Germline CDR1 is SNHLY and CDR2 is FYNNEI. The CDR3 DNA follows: TGTGCCAGCAGGCCCGGGGGCGGGGGCCACAATGAGCAGTTCTTC. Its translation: CASRPGGGGHNEQFF.

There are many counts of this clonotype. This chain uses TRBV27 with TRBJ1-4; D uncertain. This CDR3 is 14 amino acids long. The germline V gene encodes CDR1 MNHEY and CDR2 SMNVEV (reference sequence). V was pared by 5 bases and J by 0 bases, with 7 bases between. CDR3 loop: CASSVGATNEKLFF. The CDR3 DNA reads TGTGCCAGCAGTGTAGGTGCAACTAATGAAAAACTGTTTTTT.